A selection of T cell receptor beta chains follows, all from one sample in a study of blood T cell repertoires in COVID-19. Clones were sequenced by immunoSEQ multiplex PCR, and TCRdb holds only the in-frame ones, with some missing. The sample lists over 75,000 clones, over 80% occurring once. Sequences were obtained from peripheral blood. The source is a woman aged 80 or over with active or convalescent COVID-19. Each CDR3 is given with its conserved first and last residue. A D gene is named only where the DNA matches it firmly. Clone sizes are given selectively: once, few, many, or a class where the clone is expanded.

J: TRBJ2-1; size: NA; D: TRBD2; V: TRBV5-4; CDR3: CASSLGLAGVISYNEQFF; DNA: TGTGCCAGCAGCTTGGGGCTAGCGGGAGTAATATCTTACAATGAGCAGTTCTTC
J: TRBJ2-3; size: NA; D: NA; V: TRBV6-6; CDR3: CASSGSLGEQYF; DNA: TGTGCCAGCAGCGGGAGTTTGGGCGAGCAGTATTTT
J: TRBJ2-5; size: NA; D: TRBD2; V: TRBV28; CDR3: CASRGDSGAQETQYF; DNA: TGTGCCAGCAGGGGGGATAGCGGGGCTCAAGAGACCCAGTACTTC
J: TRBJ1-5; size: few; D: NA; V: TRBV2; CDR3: CASSGETLIVPQHF; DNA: TGTGCCAGCAGTGGAGAGACACTGATAGTGCCCCAGCATTTT
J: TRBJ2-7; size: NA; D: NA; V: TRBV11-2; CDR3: CASSWAGSSYEQYF; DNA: TGTGCCAGCAGCTGGGCCGGTAGCTCCTACGAGCAGTACTTC
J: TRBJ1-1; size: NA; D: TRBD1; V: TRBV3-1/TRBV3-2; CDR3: CASSQGQGTHTEAFF; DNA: TGTGCCAGCAGCCAAGGACAGGGGACTCACACTGAAGCTTTCTTT
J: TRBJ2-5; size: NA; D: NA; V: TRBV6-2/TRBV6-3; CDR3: CASSYSTGDQETQYF; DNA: TGTGCCAGCAGTTACTCGACGGGGGACCAAGAGACCCAGTACTTC
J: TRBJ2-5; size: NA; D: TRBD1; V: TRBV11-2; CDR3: CASSLGTGYQETQYF; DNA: TGTGCCAGCAGCTTGGGGACAGGGTACCAAGAGACCCAGTACTTC
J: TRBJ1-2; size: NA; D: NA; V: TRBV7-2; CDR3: CASSLDIDGGRGYTF; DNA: TGTGCCAGCAGCTTAGATATCGACGGGGGGAGGGGCTACACCTTC
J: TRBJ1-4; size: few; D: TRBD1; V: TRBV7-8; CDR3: CASSPGTGNKLFF; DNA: TGTGCCAGCAGCCCAGGGACAGGGAATAAACTGTTTTTT